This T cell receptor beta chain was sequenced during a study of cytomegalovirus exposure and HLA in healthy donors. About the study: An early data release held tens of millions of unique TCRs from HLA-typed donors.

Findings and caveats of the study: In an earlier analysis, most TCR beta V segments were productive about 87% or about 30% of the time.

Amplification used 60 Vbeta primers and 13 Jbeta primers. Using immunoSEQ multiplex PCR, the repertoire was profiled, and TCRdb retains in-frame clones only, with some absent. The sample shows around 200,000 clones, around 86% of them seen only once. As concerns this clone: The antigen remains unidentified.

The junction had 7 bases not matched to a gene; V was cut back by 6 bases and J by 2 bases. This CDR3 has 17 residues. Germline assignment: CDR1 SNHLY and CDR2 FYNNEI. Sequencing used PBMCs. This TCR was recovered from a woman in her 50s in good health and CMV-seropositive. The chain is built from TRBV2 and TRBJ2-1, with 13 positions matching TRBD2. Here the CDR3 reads CASSIPGTSGAYNEQFF. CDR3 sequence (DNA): TGTGCCAGCAGCATCCCCGGGACTAGCGGGGCCTACAATGAGCAGTTCTTC.